This TCR beta chain originates from a study of blood T cells in healthy people across ages (dated by TCRdb to the mid-2010s). General notes on the study: In model experiments, roughly one uniquely barcoded TCR beta cDNA molecule per two T cells was captured by template switching. Age-related changes in TCR beta repertoire diversity were measured in the study by deep sequencing normalized with unique cDNA molecular identifiers. The donors were split into four age groups: young (average around 15 years), middle-aged (39), aged (more than 60) and long-lived (roughly 77). To avoid experimental bias, donors of different ages were randomly spread across the sequencing lanes. Two additional independent replicas of 1 million unique cDNA reads from the same blood draw were analyzed for two donors (one aged 18 to 29 and one aged 80 or older). What the authors observed across the whole study: Since profiling was done on bulk unsorted PBMCs, naive and antigen-experienced compartments could not be conclusively compared. Observed TCR beta diversity correlated strongly with the percentage of naive T cells measured by flow cytometry. Because donor CMV infection status was unknown, age-related changes in expanded clonotypes were potentially confounded. Total diversity estimates from one million sequenced T cells were considered lower bounds and underestimates. Observed TCR beta diversity per million T cells fell roughly linearly with age, and a significant reduction was already apparent by age about 38. Compared with the aged group, more naive CD4+ T cells, fewer expanded clones and increased TCR diversity were shown by the long-lived group, suggesting age selection.

The library was prepared using 5' RACE. The sequencing machine was an Illumina HiSeq 2500. The second PCR ran for roughly 7 to 12 cycles and used a J-beta primer mix along with a sample-barcoded 5' primer. A template-switch 5' adaptor carrying 12 random nucleotides introduced a unique molecular identifier onto each TCR beta cDNA molecule. At least 2.5 million CDR3-containing paired-end reads were obtained from each sample. All of the RNA was converted into first-strand cDNA using the Mint cDNA synthesis kit, with a TRBC-specific oligonucleotide serving as the primer. After uracil-DNA glycosylase treatment, a first 18-cycle PCR used universal primers M1SS and BC2_uni_R on all cDNA. The authors' analysis ran thus. Normalization of each sample was performed by random selection of 1 million high-quality reads, each carrying a distinct molecular identifier. Instead of being binned into consensus sequences, reads that shared molecular identifiers were thrown out. MiTCR, set to a Q25 quality threshold and the strictest error-elimination algorithm, was used for CDR3 identification, clonotype clustering and error correction. A nonparametric unseen species model with Euler transformation was used to estimate a lower bound on total TCR beta diversity. TCRdb's own reprocessing of the public reads used fastp at Q25 and MiXCR and kept productive beta chains. All rows with the same CDR3 protein become a single entry with the most common DNA and genes. The authors' filters were not applied to this entry. The sample table holds hundreds of thousands of distinct CDR3 sequences, of which 40% to 65% were seen once. Together, the top ten hold less than 15% of the sample.

As regards this clonotype: Its specific antigen is unknown. Per-base qualities were not stored, and no clone one base away is much larger.

From the cysteine through the phenylalanine, the CDR3 covers 17 amino acids. Only the CDR3 part of the read is kept: 51 bases, read in frame from the first base. CDR1 and CDR2 were assigned from the germline V gene as ENHRY and SYGVKD. Trimming removed 2 bases from V and 0 bases from J; the gene matches leave 4 bases unexplained. The donors were 40 or so Caucasian individuals from Russia, aged 6 to 90 years, who were systemically healthy. Each donor gave 8 to 10 milliliters of peripheral blood, drawn into EDTA-treated Vacutainer tubes. Ficoll-Paque density-gradient centrifugation was used to isolate PBMCs, with at least 6.5 million per sample. Total RNA, at least 5.5 micrograms per sample, was extracted from PBMCs with Trizol reagent. The percentages of naive CD45RAhigh/CD27high T cells were determined by flow cytometry on a PBMC aliquot from every donor.

Specimen: blood. The TCR comes from a woman of 80 years or more in good health. This chain is built from TRBV10-3 and TRBJ2-4; the junction holds 10 bases that match TRBD1. In nucleotide form, the sequence is TGTGCCATCAGTGAGAGAGGGACAGGGGAAGCCAAAAACATTCAGTACTTC. Its product reads: CAISERGTGEAKNIQYF.